The rows below give T cell receptor beta chains drawn from one sample of a study of identical twins. MiXCR, run by TCRdb on the 5' RACE reads, gives a single entry per CDR3 protein. The sample includes 240,000 or so distinct CDR3 sequences, about 13% of them seen just once. This sample also appeared in a second study, on yellow fever vaccine responses in identical twins.

The specimen sequenced was memory (CD45RO+) T cells sorted from blood. The receptors here all came from a woman aged 18-29 years in good health. Both conserved end residues are part of each CDR3. The order of the fields is CDR3 protein, CDR3 DNA, D gene, clone size, V gene, J gene. The D gene is left open where the match is weak. Clone size is not always given. Where it is, it says once, few, many or a class for expanded clones.

cdr3_aa: CASGTGGPYEQYF
cdr3_nt: TGTGCCAGTGGGACAGGAGGACCCTACGAGCAGTACTTC
d_call: TRBD1
clone_size: few
v_call: TRBV10-3
j_call: TRBJ2-7

cdr3_aa: CASSQAGGQGYEQYF
cdr3_nt: TGTGCCAGCAGCCAAGCTGGCGGGCAGGGTTACGAGCAGTACTTC
d_call: NA
clone_size: many
v_call: TRBV4-2
j_call: TRBJ2-7

cdr3_aa: CASSPRAGGETQYF
cdr3_nt: TGCGCCAGCAGCCCCCGGGCAGGGGGTGAGACCCAGTACTTC
d_call: TRBD1
clone_size: NA
v_call: TRBV5-1
j_call: TRBJ2-5

cdr3_aa: CSVAVRTDTQYF
cdr3_nt: TGCAGCGTTGCTGTTCGCACAGATACGCAGTATTTT
d_call: NA
clone_size: NA
v_call: TRBV29-1
j_call: TRBJ2-3

cdr3_aa: CASSRDSLGENSPLHF
cdr3_nt: TGCGCCAGCAGCCGAGACAGCCTGGGGGAGAATTCACCCCTCCACTTT
d_call: NA
clone_size: few
v_call: TRBV5-1
j_call: TRBJ1-6

cdr3_aa: CASSVITNNEQFF
cdr3_nt: TGTGCCAGCAGTGTGATAACCAACAATGAGCAGTTCTTC
d_call: NA
clone_size: NA
v_call: TRBV5-6
j_call: TRBJ2-1

cdr3_aa: CSASPNEQFF
cdr3_nt: TGCAGTGCTAGCCCGAATGAGCAGTTCTTC
d_call: NA
clone_size: NA
v_call: TRBV20-1
j_call: TRBJ2-1

cdr3_aa: CATWSYRANQPQHF
cdr3_nt: TGTGCCACTTGGTCCTACAGGGCCAATCAGCCCCAGCATTTT
d_call: NA
clone_size: few
v_call: TRBV27
j_call: TRBJ1-5

cdr3_aa: CATSEQLAGGTDTQYF
cdr3_nt: TGTGCCACCAGTGAACAACTAGCGGGGGGCACAGATACGCAGTATTTT
d_call: TRBD2
clone_size: many
v_call: TRBV24-1
j_call: TRBJ2-3

cdr3_aa: CASSQGNRTGGSDTQYF
cdr3_nt: TGTGCCAGCAGCCAGGGCAACCGGACAGGGGGCTCAGATACGCAGTATTTT
d_call: TRBD1
clone_size: NA
v_call: TRBV5-6
j_call: TRBJ2-3

cdr3_aa: CASSLIAGGPLNEQFF
cdr3_nt: TGTGCCAGCAGCTTGATCGCGGGGGGCCCCCTCAATGAGCAGTTCTTC
d_call: TRBD2
clone_size: NA
v_call: TRBV5-5
j_call: TRBJ2-1

cdr3_aa: CASSIAQLNTEAFF
cdr3_nt: TGTGCCAGCAGTATAGCACAGCTGAACACTGAAGCTTTCTTT
d_call: NA
clone_size: NA
v_call: TRBV4-2
j_call: TRBJ1-1

cdr3_aa: CASSLEGTGVHEQFF
cdr3_nt: TGTGCCAGCAGCTTAGAAGGGACAGGGGTCCATGAGCAGTTCTTC
d_call: TRBD1
clone_size: many
v_call: TRBV11-2
j_call: TRBJ2-1

cdr3_aa: CASRLSANEKLFF
cdr3_nt: TGTGCCAGCAGGTTATCAGCTAATGAAAAACTGTTTTTT
d_call: NA
clone_size: few
v_call: TRBV25-1
j_call: TRBJ1-4

cdr3_aa: CASSLVVGTAGNTIYF
cdr3_nt: TGTGCCAGCAGCTTAGTGGTCGGGACAGCTGGAAACACCATATATTTT
d_call: TRBD1
clone_size: many
v_call: TRBV7-2
j_call: TRBJ1-3

cdr3_aa: CSVETGMYEQYF
cdr3_nt: TGCAGCGTTGAGACAGGAATGTACGAGCAGTACTTC
d_call: NA
clone_size: many
v_call: TRBV29-1
j_call: TRBJ2-7

cdr3_aa: CASSQSGEKLFF
cdr3_nt: TGTGCCAGCAGCCAATCCGGCGAAAAACTGTTTTTT
d_call: NA
clone_size: few
v_call: TRBV11-2
j_call: TRBJ1-4

cdr3_aa: CSVEGGDTEAFF
cdr3_nt: TGCAGCGTCGAGGGAGGGGACACTGAAGCTTTCTTT
d_call: NA
clone_size: many
v_call: TRBV29-1
j_call: TRBJ1-1

cdr3_aa: CSARLSEPGGSDTQYF
cdr3_nt: TGCAGTGCTAGGTTGTCGGAACCCGGAGGTTCAGATACGCAGTATTTT
d_call: NA
clone_size: NA
v_call: TRBV20-1
j_call: TRBJ2-3

cdr3_aa: CATGTGGDGGANVLTF
cdr3_nt: TGTGCCACCGGGACAGGGGGAGACGGTGGGGCCAACGTCCTGACTTTC
d_call: TRBD1
clone_size: NA
v_call: TRBV6-4
j_call: TRBJ2-6

cdr3_aa: CSASLQDTQYF
cdr3_nt: TGCAGTGCTAGTCTCCAAGATACGCAGTATTTT
d_call: NA
clone_size: few
v_call: TRBV20-1
j_call: TRBJ2-3

cdr3_aa: CASSLTSGMERQYF
cdr3_nt: TGTGCCAGCAGTCTAACTAGCGGGATGGAGAGGCAGTACTTC
d_call: TRBD2
clone_size: once
v_call: TRBV6-2/TRBV6-3
j_call: TRBJ2-7

cdr3_aa: CASTLGGASTEAFF
cdr3_nt: TGTGCCAGCACCCTCGGGGGGGCGAGCACTGAAGCTTTCTTT
d_call: NA
clone_size: few
v_call: TRBV7-6
j_call: TRBJ1-1

cdr3_aa: CASSRDRGNSYEQYF
cdr3_nt: TGCGCCAGCAGCCGGGACAGGGGAAACTCCTACGAGCAGTACTTC
d_call: TRBD1
clone_size: few
v_call: TRBV5-1
j_call: TRBJ2-7

cdr3_aa: CASSLREGNQPQHF
cdr3_nt: TGTGCCAGCAGCCTTAGAGAGGGCAATCAGCCCCAGCATTTT
d_call: NA
clone_size: many
v_call: TRBV7-2
j_call: TRBJ1-5

cdr3_aa: CASSYGTGDYGYTF
cdr3_nt: TGTGCCAGCAGTTATGGGACAGGCGACTATGGCTACACCTTC
d_call: TRBD1
clone_size: many
v_call: TRBV7-2
j_call: TRBJ1-2

cdr3_aa: CSARVPGTSLFEQYF
cdr3_nt: TGCAGTGCTAGAGTTCCCGGGACCAGCCTATTCGAGCAGTACTTC
d_call: NA
clone_size: NA
v_call: TRBV20-1
j_call: TRBJ2-7

cdr3_aa: CAISPRLRRLGLDATKNIQYF
cdr3_nt: TGTGCCATCAGTCCCAGGTTGCGGCGGTTGGGGTTGGACGCCACCAAAAACATTCAGTACTTC
d_call: NA
clone_size: NA
v_call: TRBV10-3
j_call: TRBJ2-4

cdr3_aa: CASSSSLGGGASGNTIYF
cdr3_nt: TGTGCCAGCAGCTCCTCCCTGGGGGGGGGAGCCTCTGGAAACACCATATATTTT
d_call: NA
clone_size: NA
v_call: TRBV11-2
j_call: TRBJ1-3

cdr3_aa: CASSATEVYEQYF
cdr3_nt: TGTGCCAGCAGTGCTACGGAAGTCTACGAGCAGTACTTC
d_call: NA
clone_size: NA
v_call: TRBV12-3/TRBV12-4
j_call: TRBJ2-7

cdr3_aa: CASSPIQQYF
cdr3_nt: TGTGCCAGCAGCCCCATACAGCAGTACTTC
d_call: NA
clone_size: once
v_call: TRBV7-9
j_call: TRBJ2-7

cdr3_aa: CASSWVGELFF
cdr3_nt: TGTGCCAGTAGCTGGGTCGGGGAGCTGTTTTTT
d_call: NA
clone_size: NA
v_call: TRBV19
j_call: TRBJ2-2

cdr3_aa: CASSSPTSGRAYLYEQYF
cdr3_nt: TGTGCCAGCAGTTCTCCGACTAGCGGGAGGGCCTACCTGTACGAGCAGTACTTC
d_call: TRBD2
clone_size: few
v_call: TRBV27
j_call: TRBJ2-7

cdr3_aa: CASSFPLGQTDSYEQYF
cdr3_nt: TGTGCCAGCAGTTTCCCCCTTGGACAGACTGACTCCTACGAGCAGTACTTC
d_call: NA
clone_size: few
v_call: TRBV28
j_call: TRBJ2-7

cdr3_aa: CASSSGLGRDTQYF
cdr3_nt: TGTGCCAGCAGTTCCGGACTAGGTCGGGATACGCAGTATTTT
d_call: TRBD2
clone_size: NA
v_call: TRBV27
j_call: TRBJ2-3

cdr3_aa: CASSPTTGTNSPLHF
cdr3_nt: TGCGCCAGCAGCCCTACGACAGGAACTAATTCACCCCTCCACTTT
d_call: NA
clone_size: NA
v_call: TRBV5-1
j_call: TRBJ1-6

cdr3_aa: CAWSYGKNTGELFF
cdr3_nt: TGTGCCTGGAGCTACGGAAAGAACACCGGGGAGCTGTTTTTT
d_call: NA
clone_size: few
v_call: TRBV30
j_call: TRBJ2-2

cdr3_aa: CASSVGSGSRETQYF
cdr3_nt: TGTGCCAGCAGCGTAGGAAGCGGGAGTAGGGAGACCCAGTACTTC
d_call: TRBD2
clone_size: few
v_call: TRBV9
j_call: TRBJ2-5

cdr3_aa: CASKFQQANTGELFF
cdr3_nt: TGTGCCAGCAAGTTTCAGCAGGCGAACACCGGGGAGCTGTTTTTT
d_call: NA
clone_size: few
v_call: TRBV7-2
j_call: TRBJ2-2

cdr3_aa: CASSFRGAPSQYF
cdr3_nt: TGTGCCAGCAGTTTCAGGGGAGCCCCGTCGCAGTATTTT
d_call: NA
clone_size: NA
v_call: TRBV27
j_call: TRBJ2-3

cdr3_aa: CASSPLSDRVNNEQFF
cdr3_nt: TGTGCTAGCAGCCCATTATCGGACAGGGTGAACAATGAGCAGTTCTTC
d_call: TRBD1
clone_size: few
v_call: TRBV7-7
j_call: TRBJ2-1

cdr3_aa: CASSQQDHTYEQYF
cdr3_nt: TGTGCCAGCAGCCAACAGGACCACACCTACGAGCAGTACTTC
d_call: NA
clone_size: NA
v_call: TRBV4-2
j_call: TRBJ2-7

cdr3_aa: CASSQDRYEQYF
cdr3_nt: TGTGCCAGCAGCCAAGACCGCTACGAGCAGTACTTC
d_call: NA
clone_size: few
v_call: TRBV3-1
j_call: TRBJ2-7

cdr3_aa: CASSYQSGASSYEQYF
cdr3_nt: TGTGCCAGCAGTTACCAGTCCGGGGCGAGCTCCTACGAGCAGTACTTC
d_call: NA
clone_size: NA
v_call: TRBV6-5
j_call: TRBJ2-7

cdr3_aa: CASRSKTETQYF
cdr3_nt: TGTGCCAGCCGCTCCAAGACGGAGACCCAGTACTTC
d_call: NA
clone_size: many
v_call: TRBV12-3/TRBV12-4
j_call: TRBJ2-5

cdr3_aa: CASSLGTAREQYF
cdr3_nt: TGTGCCAGCAGCCTAGGGACCGCACGGGAGCAGTACTTC
d_call: NA
clone_size: NA
v_call: TRBV7-2
j_call: TRBJ2-7

cdr3_aa: CASSVRVGYTF
cdr3_nt: TGTGCCAGCAGCGTCAGGGTTGGCTACACCTTC
d_call: NA
clone_size: medium-sized
v_call: TRBV12-3/TRBV12-4
j_call: TRBJ1-2

cdr3_aa: CSAPPLLGTSRETQYF
cdr3_nt: TGCAGTGCTCCACCGCTCCTGGGGACTAGTAGAGAGACCCAGTACTTC
d_call: TRBD2
clone_size: few
v_call: TRBV20-1
j_call: TRBJ2-5

cdr3_aa: CATSPTEGLDTQYF
cdr3_nt: TGTGCCACCAGTCCAACCGAAGGGTTAGATACGCAGTATTTT
d_call: NA
clone_size: many
v_call: TRBV24-1
j_call: TRBJ2-3

cdr3_aa: CSALTPVLSPLHF
cdr3_nt: TGCAGTGCTTTAACCCCAGTTTTGTCACCCCTCCACTTT
d_call: NA
clone_size: NA
v_call: TRBV20-1
j_call: TRBJ1-6

cdr3_aa: CASRTGQPYNEQFF
cdr3_nt: TGTGCCAGCAGGACGGGACAGCCTTACAATGAGCAGTTCTTC
d_call: TRBD1
clone_size: few
v_call: TRBV28
j_call: TRBJ2-1

cdr3_aa: CASSTTGGDEKLFF
cdr3_nt: TGTGCCAGCAGCACGACAGGGGGCGATGAAAAACTGTTTTTT
d_call: NA
clone_size: NA
v_call: TRBV21-1
j_call: TRBJ1-4

cdr3_aa: CAWSGGQGHYQETQYF
cdr3_nt: TGTGCCTGGAGTGGCGGACAGGGGCATTACCAAGAGACCCAGTACTTC
d_call: TRBD1
clone_size: many
v_call: TRBV30
j_call: TRBJ2-5

cdr3_aa: CAISGGAPDTQYF
cdr3_nt: TGTGCCATCAGTGGGGGGGCCCCAGATACGCAGTATTTT
d_call: NA
clone_size: few
v_call: TRBV10-3
j_call: TRBJ2-3

cdr3_aa: CAIRNQGTAQYF
cdr3_nt: TGTGCCATCAGGAACCAGGGGACGGCCCAGTACTTC
d_call: NA
clone_size: NA
v_call: TRBV10-3
j_call: TRBJ2-5

cdr3_aa: CSAESLNTGELFF
cdr3_nt: TGCAGTGCGGAGAGCTTGAACACCGGGGAGCTGTTTTTT
d_call: NA
clone_size: few
v_call: TRBV20-1
j_call: TRBJ2-2

cdr3_aa: CASNGGGAPTSEQYF
cdr3_nt: TGTGCCAGCAATGGCGGGGGGGCCCCGACGTCCGAGCAGTACTTC
d_call: TRBD2
clone_size: once
v_call: TRBV27
j_call: TRBJ2-7

cdr3_aa: CSVSVANYGYTF
cdr3_nt: TGCAGCGTTTCGGTAGCTAACTATGGCTACACCTTC
d_call: NA
clone_size: NA
v_call: TRBV29-1
j_call: TRBJ1-2

cdr3_aa: CSVGGANEQYF
cdr3_nt: TGCAGCGTTGGAGGGGCTAACGAGCAGTACTTC
d_call: NA
clone_size: NA
v_call: TRBV29-1
j_call: TRBJ2-7